This T cell receptor (beta chain) was retrieved from a study of blood T cell repertoires in COVID-19 (dated by TCRdb to the early 2020s). With respect to the entire study: Collaborator samples came from the United States, Italy and Spain and covered acute and convalescent phases of COVID-19. Nearly every sample came with metadata listing a de-identified subject ID, COVID-19 status, age in years and sex. A freely available public database, intended as a resource for researchers studying the immune response to SARS-CoV-2, is where the repertoires were released. Deeply sampled blood TCRbeta repertoires from subjects exposed to, actively infected with, or recovered from COVID-19 were included in the dataset. Samples came from the ongoing ImmuneRACE study (first 160 participants) plus 1,254 subjects from 6 global collaborators. Where available, HLA class I and class II types were obtained from metadata supplied by the sample provider rather than from assay-based typing. The prospective study material was composed of cDNA or gDNA derived from T cells, B-cell-depleted T cells, or PBMCs.

At one collaborating source in Seattle, patients were enrolled during active infection and were followed longitudinally through the course of disease. Each collaborating institution followed its own protocols to collect whole blood in K2EDTA tubes. Collaborator samples were shipped for TCRbeta analysis as frozen whole blood, isolated PBMCs, or DNA extracted from either sample type. The cysteine opens and the phenylalanine closes a CDR3 of 15 amino acids. This entry keeps only the CDR3 DNA: 45 bases, framed from base 1. The V and J ends are trimmed by 2 bases and 4 bases, leaving 12 bases between them. Looking up the germline V gene yields CDR1 SGHTA and CDR2 FQGNSA. The paper's findings and limits, for the study overall: The amount of clinical and demographic metadata varied by source and participant and was provided uncurated.

This clone occurred once. Its antigen is unknown. No qualities accompany the bases; no much larger clone lies one base away. TCRbeta CDR3 regions were amplified from genomic DNA using the immunoSEQ Assay, a bias-controlled multiplex PCR. As for how the authors treated the data: The number of nucleated cells in each sample was estimated from the amplification of reference gene primers within the assay. To quantify the absolute abundance of each unique TCRbeta CDR3 rearrangement, sequence reads were collapsed and filtered. For each sample, productive Simpson clonality was calculated by taking the square root of Simpson's diversity index across productive rearrangements. TCRdb re-hosts the immuneACCESS table, in-frame sequences only. Its copies lack some clones; in the studies checked, an unresolved V gene accounts for under half of them, and the cause for the rest is not known. The V and J calls and clone size are taken from that table; D and trimming were inferred from the DNA. The sample yields roughly 350,000 clones; about 87% were counted once. The leading ten clones occupy around 6% of the sample.

The chain is encoded by TRBV7-2 joined to TRBJ2-1; a tentative D call is TRBD2 (5 bases match). The clonotype comes from a woman aged 45-59 years with COVID-19, enrolled during active disease. The sequenced sample was peripheral blood. The bases are TGTGCCAGCAGCTTACTAAGCGGAAAATACAATGAGCAGTTCTTC. This yields the protein CASSLLSGKYNEQFF.